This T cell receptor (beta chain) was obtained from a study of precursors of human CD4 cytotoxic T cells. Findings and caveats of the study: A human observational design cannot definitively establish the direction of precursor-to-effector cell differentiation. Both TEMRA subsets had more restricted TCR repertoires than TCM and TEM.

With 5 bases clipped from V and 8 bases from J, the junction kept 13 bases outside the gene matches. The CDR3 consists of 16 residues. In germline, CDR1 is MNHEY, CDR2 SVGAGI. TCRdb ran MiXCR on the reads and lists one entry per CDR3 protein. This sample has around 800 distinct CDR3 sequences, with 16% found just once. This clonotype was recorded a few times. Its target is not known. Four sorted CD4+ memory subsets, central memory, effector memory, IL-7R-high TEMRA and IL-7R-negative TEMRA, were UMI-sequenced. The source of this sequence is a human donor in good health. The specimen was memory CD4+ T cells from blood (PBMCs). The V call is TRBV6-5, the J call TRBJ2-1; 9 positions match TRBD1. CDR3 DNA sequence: TGTGCCAGCAGTAAAAATCGGGACAGGGTACCCGATGAGCAGTTCTTC. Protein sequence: CASSKNRDRVPDEQFF.